The 15 T cell receptor beta chains below were found in one sample sequenced in a study of blood T cell repertoires in COVID-19. The assay was immunoSEQ multiplex PCR, and TCRdb's table has in-frame clones only and misses some. The data show about 20,000 clones, more than 75% seen once. The sequenced sample was peripheral blood. These receptors originate from a human donor in a cohort sampled during active COVID-19.

This chain connects TRBV5-8 to TRBJ2-1; TRBD2 matches at 10 bases. The CDR3 contains 18 residues. Germline CDR1 reads SGHTS; CDR2 reads YDEGEE. With 0 bases clipped from V and 4 bases from J, the junction kept 10 bases outside the gene matches. CDR3 residues: CASSLVRQAGGGYNEQFF. As DNA, the CDR3 is TGTGCCAGCAGCTTGGTTAGGCAAGCGGGAGGGGGTTACAATGAGCAGTTCTTC.

This sequence joins TRBV9 and TRBJ2-5; 7 bases fit TRBD1. Germline lookup yields CDR1 SGDLS and CDR2 YYNGEE. This CDR3 has 14 amino acids. V shed 0 bases and J 11 bases; nucleotides not matched to a gene: 10. The chain's CDR3 is CASSVDFGRGTQYF. In nucleotides, the CDR3 is TGTGCCAGCAGCGTAGATTTCGGCAGGGGGACGCAGTACTTC.

This sequence joins TRBV11-2 and TRBJ1-6; TRBD1 is a possible D gene (6 bases). The CDR3 runs to 15 residues. V lost 7 bases and J lost 10, with 20 bases in between. CDR1 and CDR2 (germline): SGHAT, FQNNGV. The CDR3 spells CASNPGGGTSSPLHF. The CDR3 DNA reads TGTGCCAGCAATCCCGGGGGGGGGACAAGCTCACCCCTCCACTTT.

The rearrangement joins TRBV2 to TRBJ1-6, with D perhaps TRBD1 (5 bases). The CDR3 is made up of 13 amino acids. Trimming took 9 bases from V and 3 from J, leaving 9 bases between them. Germline CDR1 SNHLY, CDR2 FYNNEI. CDR3 nucleotide sequence: TGTGCCAGTCTAGGGGACTATAATTCACCCCTCCACTTT. Encoded protein: CASLGDYNSPLHF.

The chain has TRBV5-1 and TRBJ2-5, with D possibly matching TRBD1 (6 bases). V lost 4 bases and J lost 2, with 12 bases in between. Looked up from germline, CDR1 is SGHRS and CDR2 is YFSETQ. The CDR3 totals 14 residues. This chain's CDR3 is CASSPRQVQETQYF. For the CDR3, the DNA is TGCGCCAGCAGCCCACGACAGGTACAAGAGACCCAGTACTTC. The full variable domain, its missing parts supplied by reference TRBV5-1 and TRBJ2-5, is KAGVTQTPRYLIKTRGQQVTLSCSPISGHRSVSWYQQTPGQGLQFLFEYFSETQRNKGNFPGRFSGRQFSNSRSEMNVSTLELGDSALYLCASSPRQVQETQYFGPGTRLLVL.

The chain joins TRBV4-2 to TRBJ1-2, with D possibly TRBD1 on 5 matching bases. Germline V lookup: CDR1 LGHNA, CDR2 YNFKEQ. V dropped 0 bases and J dropped 4 bases, with 18 bases sitting between them. The CDR3 spans 17 residues. CDR3 loop: CASSQDPRAPSFYGYTF. DNA for the CDR3: TGTGCCAGCAGCCAAGATCCCAGGGCCCCATCCTTCTATGGCTACACCTTC.

This chain joins TRBV6-2 or TRBV6-3 and TRBJ2-6; 13 nucleotides align to TRBD2. The CDR3 length is 17 residues. The V gene's germline CDR1 is MNHEY and CDR2 SVGEGT. The J segment lost 4 bases and the V segment lost 6 bases, leaving 6 bases of the junction unmatched. The CDR3 reads CASSLGLAGVGANVLTF. The CDR3 DNA follows: TGTGCCAGCAGCCTAGGACTAGCGGGAGTGGGGGCCAACGTCCTGACTTTC.

The chain carries TRBV5-4 and TRBJ2-5; TRBD2 aligns across 9 bases. The germline V gene has CDR1 SGHNT and CDR2 YYREEE (reference sequence). The CDR3 is 15 residues long. After removal of 0 bases from V and 1 base from J, the junction contained 1 base not matched to a gene. The CDR3: CASSLGGGVQETQYF. The CDR3 nucleotides are TGTGCCAGCAGCTTGGGCGGGGGGGTCCAAGAGACCCAGTACTTC.

This clone was recorded once. The chain carries TRBV18 and TRBJ2-3; D not resolved. Per the germline V gene, CDR1 is KGHSH and CDR2 is LQKENI. V was cut by 1 base and J by 0 bases, with 17 bases left in between. This CDR3 has 18 residues. CDR3 protein: CASSPLNSGISSTDTQYF. The DNA of the CDR3 is TGTGCCAGCTCACCACTGAACTCCGGTATCTCCAGCACAGATACGCAGTATTTT.

The chain employs TRBV28 and TRBJ1-1; D call uncertain. Germline-derived CDR1 and CDR2 are MDHEN and SYDVKM. The V and J ends lost 6 bases and 5 bases respectively, with 7 bases between them. The CDR3 covers 11 residues. CDR3 DNA: TGTGCCAGCAGCCCACAGACTGAAGCTTTCTTT. The encoded protein is CASSPQTEAFF.

The chain couples TRBV7-9 to TRBJ1-3; maybe TRBD1 (5 bases). V was trimmed by 4 bases and J by 8 bases, leaving 9 bases between them. Per germline, CDR1 SEHNR and CDR2 FQNEAQ (reference sequence). The CDR3 sequence is 12 residues long. The CDR3 protein is CASSSGGDTIYF. The CDR3, as DNA: TGTGCCAGCAGCTCCGGGGGGGACACCATATATTTT.

The chain uses TRBV19 and TRBJ2-3, with D maybe TRBD1 (5 bases). The V end was cut by 3 bases, the J end by 2 bases, with 9 bases between. Germline-derived CDR1 and CDR2 are LNHDA and SQIVND (reference sequence). CDR3 size: 14 residues. The CDR3 is CASSIRADTDTQYF. The CDR3 DNA reads TGTGCCAGTAGTATCAGGGCGGACACAGATACGCAGTATTTT.

The rearrangement joins TRBV5-8 to TRBJ2-1, with D unresolved. Trimming shortened V by 2 bases and J by 6 bases, and 6 bases separated the two germline ends. This CDR3 is built from 12 residues. The germline V gene encodes CDR1 SGHTS and CDR2 YDEGEE. The CDR3 protein is CASSFISNEQFF. The DNA of the CDR3 is TGTGCCAGCAGCTTTATCAGCAATGAGCAGTTCTTC.

The chain recombines TRBV7-3 with TRBJ2-5; weak D call: TRBD1 (6 bases). The V and J ends lost 4 bases and 1 base respectively, with 10 bases between them. Germline V gene data show CDR1 as SGHTA and CDR2 as FQGTGA. The CDR3 runs 14 residues. CDR3 loop: CASSSSGVQETQYF. CDR3 nucleotides: TGTGCCAGCAGCTCTTCAGGGGTCCAAGAGACCCAGTACTTC.

V and J are TRBV9 and TRBJ2-1; 10 bases are shared with TRBD2. CDR1 is SGDLS and CDR2 is YYNGEE in the germline V gene. Trimming at V came to 2 bases and at J to 0 bases, leaving 14 bases not matched to a gene. The length of the CDR3 is 20 residues. This CDR3 is CASSVKAGGQHSSSYNEQFF. The DNA of the CDR3 is TGTGCCAGCAGCGTTAAAGCGGGGGGGCAACACTCGAGCTCCTACAATGAGCAGTTCTTC.